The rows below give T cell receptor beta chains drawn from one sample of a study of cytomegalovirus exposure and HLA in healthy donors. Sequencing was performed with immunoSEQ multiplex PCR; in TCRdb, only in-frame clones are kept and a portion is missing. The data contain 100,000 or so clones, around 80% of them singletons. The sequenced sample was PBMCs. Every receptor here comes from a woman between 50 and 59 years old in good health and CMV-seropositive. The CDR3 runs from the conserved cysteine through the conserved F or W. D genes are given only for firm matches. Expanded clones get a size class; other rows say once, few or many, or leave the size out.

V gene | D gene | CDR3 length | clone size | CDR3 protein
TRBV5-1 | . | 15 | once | CASSWRGRVNTEAFF
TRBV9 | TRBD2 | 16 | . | CASSVGGSGGSDEQFF
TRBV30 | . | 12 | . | CAWSPSFTEAFF
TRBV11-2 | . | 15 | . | CASSRPQGSYNEQFF
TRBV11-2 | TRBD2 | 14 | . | CASSLGTSGRGKFF
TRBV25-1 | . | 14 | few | CASSESRGWEPLHF
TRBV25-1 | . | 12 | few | CASSDSLREQYF
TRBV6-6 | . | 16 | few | CASSPPPGTRNTEAFF
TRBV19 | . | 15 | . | CASSIGGVSNQPQHF
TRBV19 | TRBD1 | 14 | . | CASSTATGKETQYF
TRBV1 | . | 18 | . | CTSSQEGKDREENTEAFF
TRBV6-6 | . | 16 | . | CASSLVSAGDNYGYTF
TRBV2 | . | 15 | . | CASSGARRGTDTQYF
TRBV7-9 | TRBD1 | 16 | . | CSSSWPRQGSNEKLFF
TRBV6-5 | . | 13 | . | CASSYDPSYEQYF
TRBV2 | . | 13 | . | CASSDPMNTEAFF
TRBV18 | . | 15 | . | CASSPPLLLNTEAFF
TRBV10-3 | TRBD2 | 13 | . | CAIGTSAYNEQFF
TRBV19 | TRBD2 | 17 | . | CASSRSQGRGDHYEQYF
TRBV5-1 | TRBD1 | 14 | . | CASRRGTGVDTQYF
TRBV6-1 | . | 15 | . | CASSEMGAPYNEQFF
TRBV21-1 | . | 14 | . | CASSTWTAVYGYTF
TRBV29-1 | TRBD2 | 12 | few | CSVSGSSGELFF
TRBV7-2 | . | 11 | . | CASSLVYEQYF
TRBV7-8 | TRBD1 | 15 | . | CASSPLQGARTEAFF
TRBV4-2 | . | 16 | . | CASSQDIRGLNTEAFF
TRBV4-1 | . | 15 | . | CASSQEQGTNYGYTF
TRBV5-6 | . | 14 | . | CASRPWEAGNTIYF
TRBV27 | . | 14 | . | CASSFAADWETQYF
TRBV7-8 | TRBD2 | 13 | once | CASSFSGAETQYF
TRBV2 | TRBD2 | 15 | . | CASSSGLQSYNEQFF
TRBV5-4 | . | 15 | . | CASSLGDVMSSEQYF
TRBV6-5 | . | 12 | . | CASRTAGTEAFF
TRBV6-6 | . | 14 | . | CASENVGGGYGYTF
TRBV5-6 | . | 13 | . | CASGIQWNTEAFF
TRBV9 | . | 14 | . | CASSIRASNEKLFF
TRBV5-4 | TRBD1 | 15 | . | CASSPGTGLNSPLHF